Listed here is a single T cell receptor beta chain. The sample comes from a study of OX40 agonist ivuxolimab in advanced cancers. Germline V gene lookup returns CDR1 MDHEN and CDR2 SYDVKM. CDR3 size: 14 residues. J was trimmed by 5 bases and V by 5 bases; bases with no gene match: 8. Assay: immunoSEQ multiplex PCR; the TCRdb copy retains only in-frame clones and omits some. The sample lists tens of thousands of clones, more than 85% occurring once. The sequence came from an adult with an advanced solid tumor such as melanoma, head and neck, liver or kidney cancer. This chain links TRBV28 with TRBJ2-7, with 8 bases identical to TRBD1. The material sequenced was CD4+ or CD8+ T cells sorted from blood, taken in a trial of the OX40 agonist ivuxolimab. Here the CDR3 DNA reads TGTGCCAGCAGTCCTCAGGACAGGGACGACGAGCAGTACTTC. Protein: CASSPQDRDDEQYF.